The 27 T cell receptor beta chains reported below all come from one sample, sequenced in a study of OX40 agonist ivuxolimab in advanced cancers. Here immunoSEQ multiplex PCR was the method, and the copy in TCRdb shows in-frame clones only, minus some. The table includes tens of thousands of clones, 85% detected once. The sequenced sample was CD4+ or CD8+ T cells sorted from blood, obtained in a trial of the OX40 agonist ivuxolimab. All receptors come from an adult with an advanced solid tumor such as melanoma, head and neck, liver or kidney cancer.

CDR3 DNA sequence: TGTGCCAGCAGCAGCCCGGGACAGGGATTCAATGAGCAGTTCTTC. Protein: CASSSPGQGFNEQFF. The chain couples TRBV11-3 to TRBJ2-1; 9 positions match TRBD1. Per germline, CDR1 SGHNT and CDR2 YENEEA. V dropped 5 bases and J dropped 6; count of bases not matched to a gene: 8. The CDR3 length is 15 residues.

This clone has a handful of counts. V and J are TRBV5-4 and TRBJ1-3; unclear D gene. This CDR3 comprises 15 residues. V was cut by 0 bases and J by 2 bases, with 9 bases left in between. Germline V lookup: CDR1 SGHNT, CDR2 YYREEE (reference sequence). CDR3 region: CASSLGPGTGNTIYF. In DNA, the CDR3 is TGTGCCAGCAGCTTGGGACCGGGGACTGGAAACACCATATATTTT.

This clone was seen just once. CDR3 DNA: TGTGCCAGCAGGGGGACATTCAACTACGAGCAGTACTTC. The encoded protein is CASRGTFNYEQYF. The V gene is TRBV2, the J gene TRBJ2-7; TRBD1 might be the D (6 bases). V was shortened by 6 bases and J by 3 bases, with 12 bases between the two germline ends. CDR1 is SNHLY and CDR2 is FYNNEI in the germline V gene. The CDR3 length is 13 residues. Together with reference TRBV2 and TRBJ2-7, the CDR3 gives the full variable domain: EPEVTQTPSHQVTQMGQEVILRCVPISNHLYFYWYRQILGQKVEFLVSFYNNEISEKSEIFDDQFSVERPDGSNFTLKIRSTKLEDSAMYFCASRGTFNYEQYFGPGTRLTVT.

This sequence joins TRBV6-5 and TRBJ1-5, with TRBD1 as a possible D gene (5 bases). The germline V and J ends were trimmed by 0 bases and 0 bases, with 6 bases remaining between them. Germline V gene lookup returns CDR1 MNHEY and CDR2 SVGAGI. The CDR3 extends over 15 amino acids. The CDR3 sequence: CASSYSRGSNQPQHF. As DNA, the CDR3 is TGTGCCAGCAGTTACTCAAGGGGTAGCAATCAGCCCCAGCATTTT.

V and J are TRBV6-1 and TRBJ1-2; 7 bases map to TRBD1. Germline CDR1 and CDR2: MNHNS and SASEGT. The CDR3 extends over 13 amino acids. The trim removed 8 bases at V and 4 bases at J, leaving 7 bases unmatched. CDR3 bases: TGTGCCAGCCTTCCGACAGGGACCTATGGCTACACCTTC. It specifies CASLPTGTYGYTF.

The chain recombines TRBV4-2 with TRBJ2-5; 7 positions match TRBD2. The CDR3 spans 17 residues. V dropped 4 bases and J dropped 0; count of bases not matched to a gene: 11. Germline V gene lookup returns CDR1 LGHNA and CDR2 YNFKEQ. This chain's CDR3 is CASSLTSAISYQETQYF. As DNA, the CDR3 is TGTGCCAGCAGCCTTACTAGCGCGATATCGTACCAAGAGACCCAGTACTTC.

The chain links TRBV7-6 to TRBJ2-1; 12 bases are shared with TRBD2. After removal of 5 bases from V and 9 bases from J, the junction contained 5 bases not matched to a gene. Germline V lookup: CDR1 SGHVS, CDR2 FNYEAQ. The CDR3 totals 14 residues. In DNA, the CDR3 is TGTGCCAGCAGCCGGCCGACTAGCGGGGGTGAGCAGTTCTTC. As protein: CASSRPTSGGEQFF.

The CDR3: CASRRTELRTGELFF. For the CDR3, the DNA is TGTGCCAGCAGGCGGACAGAACTGAGGACCGGGGAGCTGTTTTTT. V gene TRBV6-5 combines with J gene TRBJ2-2, with D possibly TRBD1 on 6 matching bases. Per the germline V gene, CDR1 is MNHEY and CDR2 is SVGAGI. Trimming took off 6 bases at V and 5 bases at J, with 16 bases between the two ends. The CDR3 is made up of 15 amino acids.

This sequence joins TRBV11-2 and TRBJ1-2; 10 bases fit TRBD1. CDR3 length: 14 amino acids. The germline V gene encodes CDR1 SGHAT and CDR2 FQNNGV. J lost 5 bases, V lost 5 bases, and 5 bases had no gene match. Written as DNA, the CDR3 is TGTGCCAGCAGCCGCCCGGACAGGGGGTATGGCTACACCTTC. Amino acid sequence: CASSRPDRGYGYTF.

CDR3 in amino acids: CASSLGARRNYGYTF. The CDR3 coding sequence is TGCGCCAGCAGCTTGGGAGCACGACGAAACTATGGCTACACCTTC. The V gene is TRBV5-1, the J gene TRBJ1-2, with D unclear. The V end lost 0 bases, the J end lost 2 bases, and 11 bases lay between the germline ends. CDR3 length: 15 amino acids. Germline V CDR1 and CDR2: SGHRS, YFSETQ.

V and J are TRBV5-1 and TRBJ2-5, with 15 nucleotides matching TRBD2. Germline assignment: CDR1 SGHRS and CDR2 YFSETQ. This CDR3 has 16 residues. V shed 4 bases and J 3 bases; nucleotides not matched to a gene: 4. The CDR3 bases are TGCGCCAGCAGCCGGACTAGCGGGAGGGCCGAAGAGACCCAGTACTTC. Translating it yields CASSRTSGRAEETQYF.

CDR3 sequence: CAWSSVLAEAFF. Here the CDR3 DNA reads TGTGCCTGGAGTTCTGTGTTAGCCGAAGCTTTCTTT. The chain recombines TRBV30 with TRBJ1-1; D not certain. Germline CDR1 reads GTSNPN; CDR2 reads SVGIG (reference sequence). The CDR3 contains 12 residues. V was cut by 2 bases and J by 8 bases, with 12 bases left in between.

This rearrangement joins TRBV5-4 to TRBJ2-1; weak D call: TRBD2 (6 bases). The CDR3 loop spans 13 amino acids. V dropped 4 bases and J dropped 4 bases, with 9 bases sitting between them. The germline gives CDR1 SGHNT, CDR2 YYREEE (reference sequence). The CDR3: CASSETRYNEQFF. CDR3 in DNA: TGTGCCAGCAGCGAGACTAGGTACAATGAGCAGTTCTTC.

The count of this clone is one. The V and J genes are TRBV30 and TRBJ2-2; 10 bases align to TRBD2. Germline V gives CDR1 GTSNPN, CDR2 SVGIG (reference sequence). Trimming removed 3 bases from V and 4 bases from J; junction bases left unmatched: 8. The CDR3 totals 16 residues. CDR3 sequence: CAWRGSGLASTGELFF. CDR3 DNA: TGTGCCTGGAGAGGTTCGGGACTAGCGAGCACCGGGGAGCTGTTTTTT.

The CDR3 region has the DNA TGTGCCACCAGCAGAGATGGGCAGGGGGCCGGGATAAGCACCGGGGAGCTGTTTTTT. Protein: CATSRDGQGAGISTGELFF. The chain uses TRBV15 and TRBJ2-2, with 8 bases fitting TRBD1. CDR3 length: 19 amino acids. J lost 4 bases, V lost 0 bases, and 13 bases had no gene match. Looked up from germline, CDR1 is LNHNV and CDR2 is YYDKDF (reference sequence).

This sequence joins TRBV4-1 and TRBJ2-1, with 7 bases that match TRBD2. The trim removed 4 bases at V and 3 bases at J, leaving 3 bases unmatched. Germline V CDR1 and CDR2: MGHRA, YSYEKL. The CDR3 sequence is 14 residues long. CDR3 nucleotide sequence: TGCGCCAGCAGCCGCTCGGGGGGCTACAATGAGCAGTTCTTC. Protein: CASSRSGGYNEQFF.

This clone was seen more than once but under ten times. This chain's CDR3 is CASGSQSSYNSPLHF. The CDR3 DNA sequence: TGTGCCAGTGGCTCCCAGAGCTCCTATAATTCACCCCTCCACTTT. V is TRBV2 and J is TRBJ1-6; D remains unclear. CDR1 and CDR2 (germline): SNHLY, FYNNEI. The ends were cut back, 9 bases at V and 0 bases at J, with 12 bases in the middle. The length of the CDR3 is 15 residues.

CDR3 sequence (DNA): TGCGCCAGCAGCCAAGATCACACAGGCGGGTCTGAAAAACTGTTTTTT. Translation gives CASSQDHTGGSEKLFF. V usage is TRBV4-3 and J usage is TRBJ1-4, with a possible D match to TRBD1 (5 bases). CDR3 length: 16 residues. Trimming took 0 bases from V and 7 from J, leaving 15 bases between them. The germline CDR1 and CDR2 sequences are LGHNA and YSLEER.

CDR3 region: CASSFDSTYEQYF. CDR3 nucleotide sequence: TGTGCCAGCAGCTTCGACAGCACCTACGAGCAGTACTTC. The chain employs TRBV5-6 and TRBJ2-7; D is possibly TRBD1 (5 bases). V was cut by 2 bases and J by 2 bases, with 8 bases left in between. The CDR3 is made up of 13 amino acids. The germline V gene encodes CDR1 SGHDT and CDR2 YYEEEE.

The gene calls are TRBV5-1 and TRBJ2-2, with 8 nucleotides matching TRBD2. This CDR3 spans 15 amino acids. From germline, CDR1 is SGHRS and CDR2 YFSETQ. Trimming removed 4 bases from V and 2 bases from J; junction bases left unmatched: 4. CDR3 DNA sequence: TGCGCCAGCAGCCGCGGGGGGTTCAACACCGGGGAGCTGTTTTTT. Amino acid sequence: CASSRGGFNTGELFF. The full variable domain, rest sourced from reference TRBV5-1 and TRBJ2-2, is KAGVTQTPRYLIKTRGQQVTLSCSPISGHRSVSWYQQTPGQGLQFLFEYFSETQRNKGNFPGRFSGRQFSNSRSEMNVSTLELGDSALYLCASSRGGFNTGELFFGEGSRLTVL.

This chain joins TRBV5-1 and TRBJ1-1, with D uncertain. This CDR3 comprises 16 residues. Germline V gene lookup returns CDR1 SGHRS and CDR2 YFSETQ. Trimming pared 4 bases from V and 2 bases from J, leaving 18 bases between. The CDR3 DNA reads as TGCGCCAGCAGCGTTAACGGCCGGGCTCTAAACACTGAAGCTTTCTTT. This codes for CASSVNGRALNTEAFF.

The chain has TRBV18 and TRBJ1-1; 8 nucleotides match TRBD1. This CDR3 contains 13 residues. The junction had 1 base not matched to a gene; V was cut back by 3 bases and J by 4 bases. CDR1 and CDR2 from the germline V gene are KGHSH and LQKENI. DNA of the CDR3: TGTGCCAGCTCACCTCAGGGGGCCACTGAAGCTTTCTTT. Protein sequence: CASSPQGATEAFF.

The chain combines TRBV6-6 with TRBJ2-3; D possibly corresponds to TRBD1 (6 bases). V lost 7 bases and J 1 base, leaving 12 bases between the germline ends. Germline V gene lookup returns CDR1 MNHNY and CDR2 SVGAGI (reference sequence). The CDR3 covers 14 residues. The CDR3 coding sequence is TGTGCCAGCACTCGTCCAGGGGGCACAGATACGCAGTATTTT. It is translated as CASTRPGGTDTQYF.

V and J are TRBV7-9 and TRBJ1-1; 9 bases align to TRBD1. Per the germline V gene, CDR1 is SEHNR and CDR2 is FQNEAQ (reference sequence). The CDR3 loop spans 16 amino acids. The V gene end was trimmed by 6 bases and the J gene end by 5 bases; junction bases not matched to a gene: 13. The DNA of the CDR3 is TGTGCCAGCAGTTTAAAGGGGACAGGGCCGGGGACTGAAGCTTTCTTT. Residues: CASSLKGTGPGTEAFF.

The chain couples TRBV5-5 to TRBJ1-5; 7 nucleotides match TRBD1. V was clipped by 5 bases and J by 9 bases; unmatched bases: 11. The germline V gene has CDR1 SGHKS and CDR2 YYEKEE (reference sequence). CDR3 length: 14 amino acids. CDR3 nucleotide sequence: TGTGCCAGCAGTTCCGGGACAGTGGGGCGGCCCCAGCATTTT. Its translation is CASSSGTVGRPQHF.

The chain recombines TRBV28 with TRBJ2-1; 8 nucleotides line up with TRBD1. With V trimmed by 1 base and J by 9 bases, 8 bases remained unmatched. This CDR3 region has 15 residues. Germline CDR1 reads MDHEN; CDR2 reads SYDVKM. For the CDR3, the DNA is TGTGCCAGCAGTTTATCCTCCCGACAGGGGAGTGAGCAGTTCTTC. This gives the protein CASSLSSRQGSEQFF.

This clone has just a few counts. The chain combines TRBV27 with TRBJ2-3, with D perhaps matching TRBD2 (6 bases). This CDR3 has 16 residues. CDR1 MNHEY and CDR2 SMNVEV come from the germline V gene (reference sequence). The V and J ends lost 7 bases and 2 bases respectively, with 19 bases between them. The CDR3 region has the DNA TGTGCCAGCACCTCTTTCGGCCGGGGGTACACAGATACGCAGTATTTT. Protein product: CASTSFGRGYTDTQYF.